Listed below are T cell receptor beta chains from one sample, sequenced in a study of control samples from healthy donors and cancer patients. TCRdb's copy holds only in-frame clones and misses some; the assay was immunoSEQ multiplex PCR. The repertoire consists of under 150,000 clones, with approximately 88% occurring once and the leading ten covering 4.9%. The sequencing input was blood. All receptors derive from a young man in good health. The CDR3 runs from the conserved cysteine through the conserved F or W. Fields, in order: CDR3 protein, J gene, V gene.

CDR3: CASSGAERKAEQYF
J: TRBJ2-7
V: TRBV5-1

CDR3: CSVEKGWTGELFF
J: TRBJ2-2
V: TRBV29-1

CDR3: CASSQGAANSYNEQFF
J: TRBJ2-1
V: TRBV4-2

CDR3: CASSRDSPEAFF
J: TRBJ1-1
V: TRBV18

CDR3: CASSQITGFNYGYTF
J: TRBJ1-2
V: TRBV4-3

CDR3: CASSPGQGNQPQHF
J: TRBJ1-5
V: TRBV2

CDR3: CAWSEQGSESFF
J: TRBJ1-1
V: TRBV30

CDR3: CATSRDRARGTGVGQPQHF
J: TRBJ1-5
V: TRBV15

CDR3: CASSVSGTIRTDTQYF
J: TRBJ2-3
V: TRBV9

CDR3: CASRSGREDTGELFF
J: TRBJ2-2
V: TRBV6-5

CDR3: CASSLRQATYNEQFF
J: TRBJ2-1
V: TRBV27

CDR3: CSVTGNTEAFF
J: TRBJ1-1
V: TRBV29-1

CDR3: CASSPPRISYNEQFF
J: TRBJ2-1
V: TRBV11-2

CDR3: CATSDRGDPGQETQYF
J: TRBJ2-5
V: TRBV24-1

CDR3: CASSGRQGPYEQYF
J: TRBJ2-7
V: TRBV2

CDR3: CASSPSQGPKNIQYF
J: TRBJ2-4
V: TRBV18

CDR3: CASSPSRGGKPENIQYF
J: TRBJ2-4
V: TRBV13

CDR3: CASSLGGGFNEQFF
J: TRBJ2-1
V: TRBV7-3

CDR3: CASSPPRGREKETQYF
J: TRBJ2-5
V: TRBV4-1

CDR3: CATPGATNEKLFF
J: TRBJ1-4
V: TRBV6-5

CDR3: CASSVAANYGYTF
J: TRBJ1-2
V: TRBV9

CDR3: CAISEWGGYTF
J: TRBJ1-2
V: TRBV10-3

CDR3: CASSVGGKVETDTQYF
J: TRBJ2-3
V: TRBV25-1

CDR3: CASSSSYRDRTNNEQFF
J: TRBJ2-1
V: TRBV7-6

CDR3: CASSLVALMRTEAFF
J: TRBJ1-1
V: TRBV7-8

CDR3: CASSTPGTGNYGYTF
J: TRBJ1-2
V: TRBV7-2

CDR3: CASSIKQNQPQHF
J: TRBJ1-5
V: TRBV19